This T cell receptor (beta chain) is from a study of molecular identifiers for immune sequencing clone quantification. Looking at the study overall: Replicate experiments took RNA from 20,000 or 100,000 naive CD8 cells, divided it five ways and sequenced four. Study-wide results and limits: Investigators reportedly could detect spiked Jurkat TCR RNA from one cell among approximately 1.1 million naive cells. In naive cells, under 1% of molecules belonged to clones above 20 RNA copies, against over 97% in effector cells.

RNA fractions of 10%, 30% or 50% and roughly 19,000 to 1,000,000 sorted cells were the source of naive CD8 libraries. Using its own MiXCR run on the PCR reads, TCRdb lists one record per CDR3 protein. The data show about 640,000 distinct CDR3 sequences, less than 20% seen once. The V gene's germline CDR1 is SGDLS and CDR2 YYNGEE. Trimming removed 1 base at V and 10 bases at J, with 6 bases between. The CDR3 is made up of 11 amino acids. This clonotype was counted between two and nine times. No antigen is known for it. Sequenced input: naive CD8+ T cells from blood, with Jurkat cell RNA spiked in. Subset defined: FACS-sorted CD8+CD4-CCR7+CD45RA+ naive T cells. The J gene is TRBJ2-1, the V gene TRBV9, with D unresolved. This clonotype was sampled from a human donor in good health. Some libraries in this study had Jurkat cell RNA spiked in. CDR3 sequence reads: CASSVSREQFF. CDR3 bases: TGTGCCAGCAGCGTATCTAGAGAGCAGTTCTTC.